This TCR beta chain derives from a study of blood T cells in healthy people across ages. Remarks on this clonotype: Its target is not known.

Peripheral blood was drawn, about 9.7 milliliters per donor. CDR1 is MGHRA, CDR2 YSYEKL, per germline. The CDR3 runs 16 residues. J lost 4 bases, V lost 3 bases, and 10 bases had no gene match. General study results and limits: Samples with more naive T cells showed higher observed beta diversity.

The second PCR ran about 6 to 11 cycles with a sample-barcoded 5' primer and J-beta primers. MiXCR was run by TCRdb on the 5' RACE reads, yielding one entry per CDR3 protein. In the table there are about 1.6 million distinct CDR3 sequences, 30% to 40% of which are singletons. The source is a woman in her 30s in good health. Sequenced sample: blood. This chain joins TRBV4-1 and TRBJ2-5; the match to TRBD1 covers 8 bases. This CDR3 reads CASSQDGQGRGETQYF. The CDR3 nucleotides read TGCGCCAGCAGCCAGGACGGACAGGGTAGAGGAGAGACCCAGTACTTC.